The 21 T cell receptor beta chains below were found in one sample sequenced in a study of cytomegalovirus exposure and HLA in healthy donors. Sequencing was performed with immunoSEQ multiplex PCR; in TCRdb, only in-frame clones are kept and a portion is missing. The sample yields 100,000 or so clones, roughly nine tenths seen once. The sequencing input was PBMCs. The source is a woman between 18 and 30 years old in good health and CMV-seropositive.

The CDR3 spells CASALDIMNTEAFF. The CDR3 coding sequence is TGTGCCAGCGCCTTAGACATAATGAACACTGAAGCTTTCTTT. The gene calls are TRBV27 and TRBJ1-1, with D hard to call. The ends were cut back, 8 bases at V and 0 bases at J, with 13 bases in the middle. Germline V gene data show CDR1 as MNHEY and CDR2 as SMNVEV (reference sequence). There are 14 residues in the CDR3.

This chain links TRBV10-1 with TRBJ1-1; TRBD1 matches at 9 bases. Germline-derived CDR1 and CDR2 are WNHNN and SYGVQD (reference sequence). The V gene end was trimmed by 3 bases and the J gene end by 3 bases; junction bases not matched to a gene: 5. The CDR3 sequence is 15 residues long. Here the CDR3 reads CASSEGRTGDTEAFF. As DNA, the CDR3 is TGCGCCAGCAGTGAAGGGCGGACAGGGGACACTGAAGCTTTCTTT.

V usage is TRBV7-3 and J usage is TRBJ2-7, with TRBD1 matching over 11 bases. V gave up 0 bases and J gave up 3 bases; unmatched junction bases: 10. Germline V gene data show CDR1 as SGHTA and CDR2 as FQGTGA. The CDR3 contains 18 residues. DNA of the CDR3: TGTGCCAGCAGCTTAACTGGGGGCCCGGACAGGGGGCACTACGAGCAGTACTTC. This gives the protein CASSLTGGPDRGHYEQYF.

The chain joins TRBV19 to TRBJ1-2; D gene uncertain. Germline V CDR1 and CDR2: LNHDA, SQIVND (reference sequence). The length of the CDR3 is 16 residues. Between the trimmed V and J ends, which lost 4 bases and 6 bases, there was a span of 21 bases. The CDR3 DNA follows: TGTGCCAGTAGTACCCCCGAGATCACGGAGAGGGATGGCTACACCTTC. It codes for CASSTPEITERDGYTF.

For this clone: This same CDR3 is encoded by further DNA sequences in the sample. The CDR3 region is CASSVGGALQETQYF. The CDR3 DNA sequence: TGTGCCAGCAGCGTGGGGGGGGCCCTTCAAGAGACCCAGTACTTC. This chain uses TRBV9 with TRBJ2-5, with TRBD2 as a possible D gene (7 bases). CDR3 length equals 15 residues. Trimming stripped 2 bases from V and 2 bases from J, with 13 bases between. CDR1 and CDR2 from the germline V gene are SGDLS and YYNGEE.

The CDR3 here is CASSLAGGQPQHF. In nucleotides, the CDR3 is TGTGCCAGCAGCTTAGCGGGGGGTCAGCCCCAGCATTTT. The V call is TRBV7-9, the J call TRBJ1-5; possible D gene TRBD1, 5 bases. The CDR3 has 13 amino acids. CDR1 SEHNR and CDR2 FQNEAQ come from the germline V gene (reference sequence). The V end lost 0 bases, the J end lost 6 bases, and 6 bases lay between the germline ends.

The chain has TRBV7-9 and TRBJ1-1, with a weak D call TRBD1 (5 bases). This CDR3 region has 14 residues. The ends were cut back, 4 bases at V and 0 bases at J, with 9 bases in the middle. Per germline, CDR1 SEHNR and CDR2 FQNEAQ (reference sequence). The chain's CDR3 is CASSSDRMNTEAFF. The CDR3 DNA sequence: TGTGCCAGCAGCTCCGACAGAATGAACACTGAAGCTTTCTTT.

V usage is TRBV9 and J usage is TRBJ1-3; D ambiguous. CDR3 length: 14 amino acids. The V and J ends lost 4 bases and 1 base respectively, with 9 bases between them. The V gene's germline CDR1 is SGDLS and CDR2 YYNGEE. In DNA, the CDR3 is TGTGCCAGCAGCCCCTTCGAGTCTGGAAACACCATATATTTT. The encoded protein is CASSPFESGNTIYF.

This clone was recorded only once. The rearrangement links TRBV6-1 to TRBJ2-5; weak D call: TRBD1 (6 bases). Germline V CDR1 and CDR2: MNHNS, SASEGT. The CDR3 contains 11 residues. Deletions cut 8 bases from V and 8 bases from J, with 12 bases between. CDR3 bases: TGTGCCAGCCTAAAACAGGGCACCCAGTACTTC. Amino acids: CASLKQGTQYF.

The V and J genes are TRBV5-1 and TRBJ2-7; 12 positions match TRBD1. V gave up 4 bases and J gave up 3 bases; unmatched junction bases: 11. The CDR3 sequence is 17 residues long. Germline CDR1 is SGHRS and CDR2 is YFSETQ. The CDR3 sequence is CASSRTAGTGGSYEQYF. DNA of the CDR3: TGCGCCAGCAGCCGAACCGCCGGGACAGGGGGCAGCTACGAGCAGTACTTC.

The chain joins TRBV18 to TRBJ2-3; D gene unclear. The length of the CDR3 is 14 residues. Deletions cut 2 bases from V and 2 bases from J, with 8 bases between. Germline values: CDR1 KGHSH, CDR2 LQKENI. The CDR3 reads CASSPTANTDTQYF. The DNA of the CDR3 is TGTGCCAGCTCACCAACAGCCAACACAGATACGCAGTATTTT.

This chain joins TRBV5-4 and TRBJ1-2; 8 bases match TRBD1. The CDR3 length is 11 residues. Germline loops: CDR1 SGHNT, CDR2 YYREEE (reference sequence). Trimming took 4 bases from V and 8 from J; bases not matched to a gene: 1. CDR3 sequence (DNA): TGTGCCAGCAGCGCAGGGGGCGGCTACACCTTC. Translated: CASSAGGGYTF.

The V gene is TRBV12-2, the J gene TRBJ2-7; TRBD2, the D gene given by the table, was not confirmed from the DNA. TRBV12-2 is an annotated pseudogene. This CDR3 is built from 19 residues. The DNA for the CDR3 is TGTGCAAGTCGCTTATGGTCCGCGGGGAAAGTGACCCACACCCTTCAGCAGTACTTC. It encodes CASRLWSAGKVTHTLQQYF.

The V gene is TRBV5-1, the J gene TRBJ2-7; 10 positions agree with TRBD1. Germline trimming cut 4 bases from V and 2 bases from J; bases unmatched to any gene: 3. The CDR3 length is 14 residues. The V gene's germline CDR1 is SGHRS and CDR2 YFSETQ. The CDR3 protein is CASSHGQGAYEQYF. CDR3 nucleotides: TGCGCCAGCAGCCATGGACAGGGGGCCTACGAGCAGTACTTC.

The chain carries TRBV7-9 and TRBJ1-5; no reliable D call. Germline V lookup: CDR1 SEHNR, CDR2 FQNEAQ (reference sequence). V gave up 1 base and J gave up 1 base, with 8 bases separating them. The CDR3 contains 15 residues. DNA of the CDR3: TGTGCCAGCAGCTTAGGTGGGGAGAGCAATCAGCCCCAGCATTTT. Protein product: CASSLGGESNQPQHF.

V usage is TRBV5-1 and J usage is TRBJ2-1; D uncertain. The V and J ends lost 0 bases and 9 bases respectively, with 10 bases between them. This CDR3 is 13 amino acids long. Germline V CDR1 and CDR2: SGHRS, YFSETQ. The CDR3 DNA is TGCGCCAGCAGCTTGGAGGTAGCCACTGAGCAGTTCTTC. This codes for CASSLEVATEQFF.

This clone was detected only once. CDR3 bases: TGTGCCAGCAGCCAGTCCGGTGTGACCTACGAGCAGTACTTC. Encoded protein: CASSQSGVTYEQYF. The J gene is TRBJ2-7, the V gene TRBV14; D remains ambiguous. The CDR3 is 14 amino acids. Germline CDR1 is SGHDN and CDR2 is FVKESK. The germline V and J ends were trimmed by 3 bases and 2 bases, with 11 bases remaining between them.

This chain links TRBV14 with TRBJ2-7; perhaps TRBD1 as D (5 bases). Trimming shortened V by 5 bases and J by 5 bases, and 16 bases separated the two germline ends. The length of the CDR3 is 14 residues. Germline CDR1 reads SGHDN; CDR2 reads FVKESK. CDR3 sequence: CASSIRAQVHEQYF. The DNA of the CDR3 is TGTGCCAGCAGCATACGAGCACAGGTACACGAGCAGTACTTC. The full variable domain, rest sourced from reference TRBV14 and TRBJ2-7, is EAGVTQFPSHSVIEKGQTVTLRCDPISGHDNLYWYRRVMGKEIKFLLHFVKESKQDESGMPNNRFLAERTGGTYSTLKVQPAELEDSGVYFCASSIRAQVHEQYFGPGTRLTVT.

The chain employs TRBV6-6 and TRBJ1-3; D remains ambiguous. CDR1 is MNHNY and CDR2 is SVGAGI in the germline V gene (reference sequence). V was clipped by 8 bases and J by 0 bases, with 14 bases between them. The CDR3 has 15 residues. The CDR3 spells CASEGLTNSGNTIYF. The CDR3 nucleotides read TGTGCCAGCGAAGGACTAACAAACTCTGGAAACACCATATATTTT.

The rearrangement links TRBV7-9 to TRBJ1-1; D gene unclear. Germline CDR1 reads SEHNR; CDR2 reads FQNEAQ (reference sequence). The CDR3 spans 14 residues. V lost 1 base, J lost 5 bases, and 11 bases lay in between. The CDR3 DNA is TGTGCCAGCAGCTTAGTGCGGGAGAGTACTGAAGCTTTCTTT. The encoded protein is CASSLVRESTEAFF.

This chain links TRBV9 with TRBJ2-7, with TRBD1 matching over 7 bases. Germline assignment: CDR1 SGDLS and CDR2 YYNGEE. The CDR3 runs 15 residues. Losses at the gene ends were 0 bases for V and 2 bases for J; bases not matched to a gene: 5. The CDR3 reads CASSVEQGQTYEQYF. The DNA of the CDR3 is TGTGCCAGCAGCGTAGAGCAGGGACAGACCTACGAGCAGTACTTC.